The 24 T cell receptor beta chains reported below all come from one sample, sequenced in a study of T-cell memory formation after mild COVID-19. In TCRdb, the 5' RACE reads were re-called with MiXCR into one record per CDR3 protein. The data show around 340,000 distinct CDR3 sequences, around 15% seen once. The sample was PBMCs or a T cell subset sorted from them (not recorded which). Every receptor here comes from a man aged 18 to 30 who had mild COVID-19 (a few samples of this study predate the infection). Cell type and time point are not known.

This clonotype was seen only a few times. The genes are TRBV5-1 and TRBJ1-2, with 7 bases identical to TRBD1. The germline V gene encodes CDR1 SGHRS and CDR2 YFSETQ. This CDR3 contains 16 residues. The V and J ends lost 4 bases and 0 bases, in that order; junction bases with no gene match: 9. The DNA for the CDR3 is TGCGCCAGCAGCCTGCCGACAGGGTCCGCTAACTATGGCTACACCTTC. This codes for CASSLPTGSANYGYTF.

The chain links TRBV6-1 to TRBJ2-3; TRBD2 matches 10 bases. The V and J ends lost 7 bases and 3 bases, in that order; junction bases with no gene match: 4. CDR1 is MNHNS, CDR2 SASEGT, per germline. The CDR3 has 14 residues. CDR3 sequence: CASKERGGTDTQYF. CDR3 coding DNA: TGTGCCAGCAAAGAGCGGGGGGGAACAGATACGCAGTATTTT.

In its sample, this clonotype was seen a few times. The chain carries TRBV20-1 and TRBJ2-5; TRBD2 aligns across 10 bases. Germline-derived CDR1 and CDR2 are DFQATT and SNEGSKA (reference sequence). The V segment lost 1 base and the J segment 1 base; nucleotides outside the gene matches: 3. This CDR3 is 15 amino acids long. The CDR3 coding sequence is TGCAGTGCTAGAGTTCCTAGCGGGGGCCAAGAGACCCAGTACTTC. Its protein is CSARVPSGGQETQYF.

The sample holds a few counts of this clonotype. This chain links TRBV23-1 with TRBJ2-4, with D possibly called TRBD1 or TRBD2 (5 bases each). TRBV23-1 is assigned to the ORF class and has an uncertain function. This CDR3 has 15 amino acids. V lost 2 bases and J 8 bases, leaving 16 bases between the germline ends. The CDR3 protein is CASSQRGYGSDIQYF. The DNA of the CDR3 is TGCGCCAGCAGTCAAAGGGGCTACGGTAGCGACATTCAGTACTTC.

This clonotype was counted a few times. The genes are TRBV7-8 and TRBJ1-1; tentative D call: TRBD1 (6 bases). V was shortened by 5 bases and J by 2 bases, with 12 bases between the two germline ends. CDR1 is SGHVS, CDR2 FQNEAQ, per germline. The CDR3 sequence is 14 residues long. CDR3 coding DNA: TGTGCCAGCAGCCTCCAACAGGGTAACACTGAAGCTTTCTTT. Protein product: CASSLQQGNTEAFF.

This clonotype was seen a few times. V gene TRBV30 combines with J gene TRBJ1-2; D remains ambiguous. Germline V gene data show CDR1 as GTSNPN and CDR2 as SVGIG (reference sequence). V shed 0 bases and J shed 6 bases, with 26 bases lying between them. The CDR3 totals 18 residues. CDR3 coding DNA: TGTGCCTGGAGTGTACTGTTCTCCGAGAGAGGCCTATCTCATGGCTACACCTTC. As protein: CAWSVLFSERGLSHGYTF.

Only a few counts were recorded for this clonotype. The V call is TRBV5-4, the J call TRBJ1-2; D unclear. Germline-derived CDR1 and CDR2 are SGHNT and YYREEE (reference sequence). The length of the CDR3 is 14 residues. V was clipped by 3 bases and J by 1 base, with 10 bases between them. The CDR3 DNA is TGTGCCAGCAGCTCGGACCGTAATAACTATGGCTACACCTTC. This sequence encodes CASSSDRNNYGYTF.

This clonotype was picked up many times. The chain joins TRBV5-1 to TRBJ2-4; 16 nucleotides line up with TRBD2. V lost 4 bases to trimming and J lost 1 base; unmatched junction nucleotides: 17. This CDR3 has 22 amino acids. Germline CDR1 reads SGHRS; CDR2 reads YFSETQ. This CDR3 reads CASSQTPPGLAGGPRAKNIQYF. CDR3 nucleotides: TGCGCCAGCAGCCAAACCCCGCCGGGACTAGCGGGGGGGCCTAGGGCCAAAAACATTCAGTACTTC.

This clonotype came up a few times. The chain combines TRBV10-3 with TRBJ2-5; no clear D. This CDR3 is 14 amino acids long. The germline V and J ends were trimmed by 2 bases and 2 bases, with 9 bases remaining between them. Germline lookup yields CDR1 ENHRY and CDR2 SYGVKD. The CDR3, as DNA: TGTGCCATCAGTGAGGGATGGGGACAAGAGACCCAGTACTTC. Protein sequence: CAISEGWGQETQYF.

This clonotype was seen a handful of times. CDR3 DNA sequence: TGTGCCAGCAGTCTCCAGCGGGGGCCTTTAAGCACAGATACGCAGTATTTT. Its translation: CASSLQRGPLSTDTQYF. V and J are TRBV28 and TRBJ2-3, with 8 nucleotides matching TRBD2. Germline V lookup: CDR1 MDHEN, CDR2 SYDVKM. V lost 5 bases and J lost 0; bases outside the gene matches: 10. The length of the CDR3 is 17 residues.

The V gene is TRBV20-1, the J gene TRBJ2-5; 11 nucleotides agree with TRBD2. The J segment lost 3 bases and the V segment lost 6 bases, leaving 21 bases of the junction unmatched. The CDR3 loop spans 19 amino acids. Germline lookup yields CDR1 DFQATT and CDR2 SNEGSKA (reference sequence). This CDR3 reads CSAWGLAGGSRQAKETQYF. The CDR3 nucleotides are TGCAGTGCCTGGGGGCTAGCGGGGGGAAGTAGACAGGCCAAAGAGACCCAGTACTTC.

This clonotype was seen a handful of times. The chain couples TRBV15 to TRBJ2-1, with D possibly matching TRBD1 (6 bases). Per the germline V gene, CDR1 is LNHNV and CDR2 is YYDKDF (reference sequence). This CDR3 has 13 residues. Deletions cut 4 bases from V and 10 bases from J, with 14 bases between. As DNA, the CDR3 is TGTGCCACCAGCAAAATACAGGGTTGGGAGCAGTTCTTC. Translated, it gives CATSKIQGWEQFF.

This clonotype was counted many times. The chain couples TRBV29-1 to TRBJ2-7; D gene unclear. The CDR3 has 12 residues. V was shortened by 1 base and J by 3 bases, with 7 bases between the two germline ends. Germline V CDR1 and CDR2: SQVTM, ANQGSEA. CDR3 protein: CSVEVADYEQYF. CDR3 sequence (DNA): TGCAGCGTTGAAGTAGCCGACTACGAGCAGTACTTC.

V is TRBV27 and J is TRBJ2-7; 7 nucleotides match TRBD1. The CDR3 loop spans 14 amino acids. The junction had 9 bases not matched to a gene; V was cut back by 8 bases and J by 2 bases. The germline CDR1 and CDR2 sequences are MNHEY and SMNVEV (reference sequence). In DNA form, the CDR3 reads TGTGCCAGCCATACCTCCGGGACAGCCTACGAGCAGTACTTC. Translating it yields CASHTSGTAYEQYF.

V and J are TRBV7-9 and TRBJ2-7; no clear D. Germline V lookup: CDR1 SEHNR, CDR2 FQNEAQ (reference sequence). CDR3 length: 13 residues. V was shortened by 0 bases and J by 6 bases, with 9 bases between the two germline ends. The CDR3 loop reads CASSLAVVSEQYF. CDR3 DNA: TGTGCCAGCAGCTTAGCTGTGGTGAGCGAGCAGTACTTC.

This clonotype came up a few times. The chain links TRBV6-1 to TRBJ1-4; D is possibly TRBD1 (5 bases). Germline V gene data show CDR1 as MNHNS and CDR2 as SASEGT. The CDR3 consists of 15 residues. V gave up 5 bases and J gave up 0 bases, with 10 bases separating them. The CDR3 is CASSRTTATNEKLFF. The CDR3 DNA is TGTGCCAGCAGTAGAACGACAGCAACTAATGAAAAACTGTTTTTT.

This clonotype was detected a few times. At one end, the junction sequence differs from germline, possibly due to a read error. The V and J genes are TRBV9 and TRBJ2-7, with 8 bases matching TRBD2. CDR1 and CDR2 (germline): SGDLS, YYNGEE. There are 14 residues in the CDR3. CDR3 sequence reads: CASSPRGGSSEQYF. CDR3 DNA sequence: TGTGCCAGCAGCCCCCGGGGGGGCTCCTCCGAGCAGTACTTC. Full variable domain (missing parts from reference TRBV9 and TRBJ2-7): DSGVTQTPKHLITATGQRVTLRCSPRSGDLSVYWYQQSLDQGLQFLIQYYNGEERAKGNILERFSAQQFPDLHSELNLSSLELGDSALYFCASSPRGGSSEQYFGPGTRLTVT.

CDR3 nucleotide sequence: TGTGCCAGCTCACCATCGTCCAGGGTCTACGAGCAGTACTTC. This codes for CASSPSSRVYEQYF. The genes are TRBV18 and TRBJ2-7; D is possibly TRBD1 (5 bases). Trimming removed 2 bases from V and 3 bases from J, with 11 bases in between. CDR3 length equals 14 residues. Per the germline V gene, CDR1 is KGHSH and CDR2 is LQKENI. Using reference TRBV18 and TRBJ2-7 for the parts outside the CDR3, the full variable domain is NAGVMQNPRHLVRRRGQEARLRCSPMKGHSHVYWYRQLPEEGLKFMVYLQKENIIDESGMPKERFSAEFPKEGPSILRIQQVVRGDSAAYFCASSPSSRVYEQYFGPGTRLTVT.

There are many counts of this clonotype. The chain links TRBV5-1 to TRBJ2-7; a weak D match, TRBD2 (5 bases). Germline V gene sequence: CDR1 SGHRS, CDR2 YFSETQ. The CDR3 sequence is 13 residues long. Trimming shortened V by 6 bases and J by 2 bases, and 12 bases separated the two germline ends. CDR3 residues: CASKTPGAYEQYF. The CDR3 DNA reads TGCGCCAGCAAGACCCCCGGGGCCTACGAGCAGTACTTC.

This clonotype has a handful of counts. This chain links TRBV11-2 with TRBJ2-5, with D uncertain. Looked up from germline, CDR1 is SGHAT and CDR2 is FQNNGV. V lost 5 bases, J lost 2 bases, and 15 bases lay in between. The CDR3 extends over 15 amino acids. This CDR3 reads CASSRSGRLQETQYF. The CDR3 region has the DNA TGTGCCAGCAGCCGAAGTGGCAGGTTGCAAGAGACCCAGTACTTC.

This clonotype has at least ten counts. CDR3 sequence: CASTTGRSATQYF. The CDR3 DNA reads TGTGCCTCCACGACAGGGCGGTCAGCGACCCAGTACTTC. The J gene is TRBJ2-5, the V gene TRBV7-2; 7 nucleotides line up with TRBD1. V lost 11 bases and J lost 7; bases outside the gene matches: 13. The germline CDR1 and CDR2 sequences are SGHTA and FQGNSA. The CDR3 is 13 residues long.

V is TRBV7-2 and J is TRBJ1-6; TRBD1 matches 8 bases. The CDR3 sequence is 14 residues long. The ends lost 4 bases at V and 14 bases at J; junction bases unmatched: 10. Germline loops: CDR1 SGHTA, CDR2 FQGNSA. The CDR3 protein is CASSSGAGQGALHF. In nucleotides, the CDR3 is TGTGCCAGCAGCTCAGGGGCTGGACAGGGTGCCCTCCACTTT. The full variable domain, completed using reference TRBV7-2 and TRBJ1-6, is GAGVSQSPSNKVTEKGKDVELRCDPISGHTALYWYRQSLGQGLEFLIYFQGNSAPDKSGLPSDRFSAERTGGSVSTLTIQRTQQEDSAVYLCASSSGAGQGALHFGNGTRLTVT.

This clonotype was seen a handful of times. The CDR3 nucleotides read TGTGCCAGCAGCCGAGACAACTTGGGGGTACGGGGTCAGCCCCAGCATTTT. Translated: CASSRDNLGVRGQPQHF. This sequence joins TRBV7-9 and TRBJ1-5, with a possible D match to TRBD1 (5 bases). V was trimmed by 5 bases and J by 6 bases, leaving 23 bases between them. The CDR3 contains 17 residues. Per the germline V gene, CDR1 is SEHNR and CDR2 is FQNEAQ (reference sequence).

This clonotype was picked up a small number of times. The gene calls are TRBV29-1 and TRBJ2-3, with D hard to call. Germline V CDR1 and CDR2: SQVTM, ANQGSEA. Trimming removed 7 bases from V and 1 base from J, with 15 bases in between. CDR3 length: 14 residues. The CDR3 DNA sequence: TGCAGCGCCACCCTCCCTGAGGGCACAGATACGCAGTATTTT. It specifies CSATLPEGTDTQYF.